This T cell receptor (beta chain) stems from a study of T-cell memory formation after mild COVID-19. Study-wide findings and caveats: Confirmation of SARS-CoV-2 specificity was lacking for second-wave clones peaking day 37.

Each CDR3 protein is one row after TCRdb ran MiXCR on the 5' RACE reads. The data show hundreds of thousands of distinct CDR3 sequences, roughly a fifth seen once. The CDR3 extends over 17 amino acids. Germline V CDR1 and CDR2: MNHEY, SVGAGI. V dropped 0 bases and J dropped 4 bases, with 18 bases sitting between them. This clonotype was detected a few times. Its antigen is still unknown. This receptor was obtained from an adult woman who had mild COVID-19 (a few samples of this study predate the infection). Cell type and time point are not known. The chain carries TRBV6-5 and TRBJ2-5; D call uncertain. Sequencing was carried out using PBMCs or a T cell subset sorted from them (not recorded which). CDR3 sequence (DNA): TGTGCCAGCAGTTACTCGGGTGTGGCCAACCCAGGAGAGACCCAGTACTTC. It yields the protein CASSYSGVANPGETQYF.